Following are 14 T cell receptor beta chains from one sample sequenced in a study of T-cell reconstitution after alpha-beta-depleted transplantation in children. The authors prepared the TCRbeta library with unique molecular identifiers. TCRdb re-called the PCR reads through MiXCR, storing one row per CDR3 protein. The sample lists around 800,000 distinct CDR3 sequences, about 15% occurring once. Sequences were derived from PBMCs, mostly from graft donor cells, sampled 360 days after TCRalphabeta/CD19-depleted stem cell transplant. These receptor sequences come from a male patient aged 10-17 years who had a stem cell transplant for acute lymphoblastic leukemia, so the T cells may come from the graft donor.

This clonotype was detected many times. DNA for the CDR3: TGTGCCAGCAGGGCAGGGGATACCTACGAGCAGTACTTC. Its protein product is CASRAGDTYEQYF. J is TRBJ2-7 and V is TRBV12-3 or TRBV12-4; maybe TRBD1 (6 bases). The V and J ends lost 6 bases and 2 bases respectively, with 11 bases between them. CDR3 length: 13 residues.

A few counts support this clonotype. The genes are TRBV29-1 and TRBJ2-3; 11 bases fit TRBD2. Germline values: CDR1 SQVTM, CDR2 ANQGSEA. The CDR3 loop spans 13 amino acids. V shed 7 bases, J shed 4 bases, and the junction held 4 bases outside the gene matches. The CDR3 nucleotides read TGCAGCGCTAGCGGGAGGATGGCAGATACGCAGTATTTT. Its protein product is CSASGRMADTQYF.

This rearrangement joins TRBV12-3 or TRBV12-4 to TRBJ1-3, with D perhaps TRBD1 (5 bases). V lost 4 bases to trimming and J lost 8 bases, with 15 bases between them. This CDR3 contains 14 residues. The CDR3: CASSSLPRVYTIYF. The DNA for the CDR3 is TGTGCCAGCAGTTCTCTTCCCAGGGTGTACACCATATATTTT.

The V gene is TRBV6-5, the J gene TRBJ1-1; D gene ambiguous. CDR3 length: 13 amino acids. The V end lost 0 bases, the J end lost 10 bases, and 12 bases lay between the germline ends. Germline V gives CDR1 MNHEY, CDR2 SVGAGI. This CDR3 reads CASSYSTGMSAFF. The CDR3 nucleotides are TGTGCCAGCAGTTACTCGACCGGGATGTCAGCTTTCTTT.

The chain carries TRBV4-1 and TRBJ1-6; tentatively, D is TRBD1 (6 bases). Germline lookup yields CDR1 MGHRA and CDR2 YSYEKL. The CDR3 consists of 17 residues. Trimming shortened V by 1 base and J by 7 bases, and 17 bases separated the two germline ends. The CDR3: CASSQVTARGANSPLHF. Here the CDR3 DNA reads TGCGCCAGCAGCCAAGTCACTGCGCGGGGGGCGAATTCACCCCTCCACTTT.

About this clonotype: Mismatch with germline at one junction end may stem from a read error. This rearrangement joins TRBV5-1 to TRBJ2-7; no clear D. There are 14 residues in the CDR3. Germline V CDR1 and CDR2: SGHRS, YFSETQ. The CDR3: CPSSLVSNEYEQYF. The CDR3 DNA reads as TGCCCCAGCAGCTTGGTCAGCAACGAATACGAGCAGTACTTC.

The chain employs TRBV27 and TRBJ2-2; 7 bases are a match to TRBD1. With 8 bases clipped from V and 5 bases from J, the junction kept 11 bases outside the gene matches. CDR1 MNHEY and CDR2 SMNVEV come from the germline V gene (reference sequence). The CDR3 is 15 residues long. The CDR3 sequence: CASPRQGRWTGELFF. CDR3 in DNA: TGTGCCAGCCCGAGACAGGGACGGTGGACCGGGGAGCTGTTTTTT.

There are a few counts of this clonotype. The chain has TRBV20-1 and TRBJ1-6; D gene uncertain. Per the germline V gene, CDR1 is DFQATT and CDR2 is SNEGSKA (reference sequence). The CDR3 length is 18 residues. V was shortened by 1 base and J by 0 bases, with 16 bases between the two germline ends. This chain's CDR3 is CSARGAQEVRSYNSPLHF. The CDR3 bases are TGCAGTGCTAGAGGGGCCCAGGAGGTTCGCTCCTATAATTCACCCCTCCACTTT.

The J gene is TRBJ2-2, the V gene TRBV11-3; D unclear. Germline CDR1 and CDR2: SGHNT and YENEEA. The CDR3 runs 15 residues. Trimming removed 5 bases at V and 6 bases at J, with 16 bases between. The CDR3 reads CASSRPSPQPGELFF. Here the CDR3 DNA reads TGTGCCAGCAGCCGCCCTTCCCCTCAGCCCGGGGAGCTGTTTTTT.

This clonotype was counted at least ten times. CDR3 loop: CASSQDLPRAGLGYTF. The CDR3 coding sequence is TGCGCCAGCAGCCAAGATCTACCGAGGGCAGGGCTCGGCTACACCTTC. The chain recombines TRBV4-1 with TRBJ1-2; TRBD1 is a possible D gene (5 bases). With 0 bases removed from V and 8 bases from J, the gap between germline ends came to 19 bases. The CDR3 length is 16 residues. In germline, CDR1 is MGHRA, CDR2 YSYEKL.

The rearrangement links TRBV5-1 to TRBJ1-6; 8 nucleotides agree with TRBD1. Unmatched junction bases numbered 4, after V lost 1 base and J lost 4 bases. Germline CDR1 and CDR2: SGHRS and YFSETQ. There are 16 residues in the CDR3. CDR3 nucleotide sequence: TGCGCCAGCAGCTTGAAGACAGGGGCTTATAATTCACCCCTCCACTTT. Encoded protein: CASSLKTGAYNSPLHF.

The rearrangement links TRBV11-2 to TRBJ2-5; D ambiguous. This CDR3 has 14 residues. The V and J ends lost 5 bases and 5 bases respectively, with 15 bases between them. Per germline, CDR1 SGHAT and CDR2 FQNNGV. The CDR3 coding sequence is TGTGCCAGCAGCCCTAACTGGGCCGGGGAGACCCAGTACTTC. This encodes CASSPNWAGETQYF.

At least ten counts were recorded for this clonotype. V gene TRBV7-8 combines with J gene TRBJ2-6, with D possibly TRBD1 on 6 matching bases. Germline-derived CDR1 and CDR2 are SGHVS and FQNEAQ. The CDR3 length is 18 residues. V was cut by 4 bases and J by 0 bases, with 16 bases left in between. CDR3 loop: CASSSPQDRSSGANVLTF. CDR3 nucleotides: TGTGCCAGCAGCTCACCCCAGGACAGAAGCTCTGGGGCCAACGTCCTGACTTTC.

This clonotype was observed a handful of times. This chain connects TRBV10-1 to TRBJ2-7; D gene ambiguous. CDR1 and CDR2 from the germline V gene are WNHNN and SYGVQD (reference sequence). Between the trimmed V and J ends, which lost 8 bases and 3 bases, there was a span of 11 bases. The CDR3 is 12 residues long. This chain's CDR3 is CASLTPDYEQYF. The DNA of the CDR3 is TGCGCCAGCCTGACTCCCGACTACGAGCAGTACTTC.